This TCR beta chain comes out of a study of T-cell reconstitution after alpha-beta-depleted transplantation in children. V was pared by 6 bases and J by 3 bases, with 14 bases between. CDR1 is MDHEN, CDR2 SYDVKM, per germline. The CDR3 runs 14 residues. Researchers prepared the TCRbeta library using unique molecular identifiers, the study reports. TCRdb analysed the PCR reads with MiXCR anew, one entry per CDR3 protein. The sample has about 610,000 distinct CDR3 sequences, about 10% seen once. Source: PBMCs from the stem cell graft donor, taken from the stem cell graft. The receptor was isolated from a human donor who donated a stem cell graft to a child with acute myeloid leukemia. The chain links TRBV28 to TRBJ1-2; TRBD1 might be the D (5 bases). In DNA form, the CDR3 reads TGTGCCAGCAGCCCCCCGGGGCGCGACTATGGCTACACCTTC. Amino acid sequence: CASSPPGRDYGYTF.